This TCR beta chain was captured in a study of T cells after yellow fever vaccination. Study outcomes and limitations: Only a small proportion of the clonotypes turned up in both the CD4 and the CD8 compartments, likely arising from convergent recombination.

Template switching by 5'RACE produced TCR cDNA, adding a universal primer site and UMIs. TCRdb re-called the 5' RACE reads through MiXCR, storing one row per CDR3 protein. Counted here are 450,000 to 650,000 distinct CDR3 sequences, around a fifth occurring once; the ten biggest clones make up approximately 16%. This clonotype was observed a handful of times. Its antigen is not identified. The length of the CDR3 is 13 residues. The ends lost 0 bases at V and 6 bases at J; junction bases unmatched: 2. Germline V gene lookup returns CDR1 MGHRA and CDR2 YSYEKL. Sequencing was performed on PBMCs, taken 21 days after the first yellow fever vaccination. The source is a man in his late teens or twenties who received the YFV17D yellow fever vaccine. The J gene is TRBJ2-7, the V gene TRBV4-1, with TRBD1 identical over 7 bases. In DNA form, the CDR3 reads TGCGCCAGCAGCCAAGAACAGGGGTTCGAGCAGTACGTC. Its protein product is CASSQEQGFEQYV.